This T cell receptor beta chain is drawn from a study of blood T cell repertoires in COVID-19. Looking at the study overall: The United States, Italy and Spain were the sources of the acute and convalescent COVID-19 samples. PBMCs, B-cell-depleted T cells, or T cells provided the cDNA or gDNA that made up the material.

In the original workflow: Amplification of reference gene primers provided the estimated nucleated cell counts. The protocol was immunoSEQ multiplex PCR, while the TCRdb copy is restricted to in-frame clones and leaves out a portion. V, J and clone size reflect that table, while D and trimming were determined from the DNA. In the table there are 250,000 to 300,000 clones, 83% of which are singletons. The V end was cut by 5 bases, the J end by 2 bases, with 15 bases between. There are 16 residues in the CDR3. In germline, CDR1 is MDHEN, CDR2 SYDVKM. The TCR was taken from a man older than 75 with acute or convalescent COVID-19. This rearrangement joins TRBV28 to TRBJ2-2, with D tentatively TRBD2 (6 bases). The sequenced material came from peripheral blood. The CDR3 coding sequence is TGTGCCAGCAGTCTTTTCCCTAGCGAAAACACCGGGGAGCTGTTTTTT. Protein product: CASSLFPSENTGELFF.